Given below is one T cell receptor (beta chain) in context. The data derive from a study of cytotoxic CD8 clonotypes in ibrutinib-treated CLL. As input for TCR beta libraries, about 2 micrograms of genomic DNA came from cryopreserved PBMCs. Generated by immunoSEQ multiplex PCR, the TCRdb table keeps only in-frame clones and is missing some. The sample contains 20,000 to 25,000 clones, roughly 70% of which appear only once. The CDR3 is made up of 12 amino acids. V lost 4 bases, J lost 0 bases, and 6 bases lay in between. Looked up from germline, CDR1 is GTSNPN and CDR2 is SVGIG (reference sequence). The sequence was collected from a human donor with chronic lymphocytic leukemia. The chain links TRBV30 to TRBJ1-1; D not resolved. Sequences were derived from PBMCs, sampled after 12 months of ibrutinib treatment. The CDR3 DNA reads TGTGCCTGGACAGGAATGAACACTGAAGCTTTCTTT. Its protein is CAWTGMNTEAFF.